A single sample gave rise to the 18 T cell receptor beta chains below, sequenced in a study of OX40 agonist ivuxolimab in advanced cancers. The method was immunoSEQ multiplex PCR; TCRdb's version includes in-frame clones alone and lacks a portion of them. This table holds approximately 21,000 clones, 82% found once. Material: CD4+ or CD8+ T cells sorted from blood, obtained in a trial of the OX40 agonist ivuxolimab. The receptors were sampled from an adult with an advanced solid tumor such as melanoma, head and neck, liver or kidney cancer.

The genes are TRBV9 and TRBJ2-7, with 10 positions matching TRBD2. Germline lookup yields CDR1 SGDLS and CDR2 YYNGEE. The CDR3 is made up of 15 amino acids. V lost 0 bases to trimming and J lost 3 bases; unmatched junction nucleotides: 3. CDR3 in amino acids: CASSVDPSGSYEQYF. Here the CDR3 DNA reads TGTGCCAGCAGCGTAGATCCTAGCGGGAGCTACGAGCAGTACTTC.

V gene TRBV2 combines with J gene TRBJ1-1, with D possibly being TRBD1 (6 bases). The CDR3 runs to 16 residues. CDR1 and CDR2 from the germline V gene are SNHLY and FYNNEI. Trimming removed 3 bases at V and 4 bases at J, with 18 bases between. This CDR3 reads CASSDLGALSVTEAFF. The CDR3, as DNA: TGTGCCAGCAGTGACTTGGGGGCTTTAAGTGTCACTGAAGCTTTCTTT.

The J gene is TRBJ1-1, the V gene TRBV19; TRBD1 matches at 7 bases. CDR1 and CDR2 from the germline V gene are LNHDA and SQIVND (reference sequence). This CDR3 has 14 amino acids. V trimming: 10 bases; J trimming: 0 bases; junction bases outside the gene matches: 8. CDR3 loop: CATDRRGLNTEAFF. The CDR3 DNA sequence: TGTGCCACGGACAGGCGGGGACTGAACACTGAAGCTTTCTTT.

This chain connects TRBV11-3 to TRBJ1-4, with no clear D. V dropped 6 bases and J dropped 7 bases, with 12 bases sitting between them. Per germline, CDR1 SGHNT and CDR2 YENEEA. This CDR3 has 13 residues. The CDR3, as DNA: TGTGCCAGCAGTCGTAGCTGGGCTGAAAAACTGTTTTTT. Its protein is CASSRSWAEKLFF.

The genes are TRBV10-1 and TRBJ2-1, with 8 nucleotides matching TRBD1. CDR3 size: 16 residues. Germline CDR1 and CDR2: WNHNN and SYGVQD (reference sequence). V was clipped by 2 bases and J by 3 bases; unmatched bases: 6. This CDR3 is CASSENDRGDYNEQFF. The CDR3 nucleotides are TGCGCCAGCAGTGAGAACGACAGGGGCGACTACAATGAGCAGTTCTTC.

The chain employs TRBV6-5 and TRBJ1-1, with D perhaps TRBD1 (5 bases). The CDR3 length is 14 residues. Trimming stripped 0 bases from V and 1 base from J, with 6 bases between. Per germline, CDR1 MNHEY and CDR2 SVGAGI. For the CDR3, the DNA is TGTGCCAGCAGTTACTCGGGGACGAACACTGAAGCTTTCTTT. Translated: CASSYSGTNTEAFF.

As regards this clone: A read error may account for a junction end that differs from germline. The sample carries other DNA sequences with the same CDR3. The V call is TRBV11-3, the J call TRBJ2-1; 7 bases are shared with TRBD1. The CDR3 length is 15 residues. Germline lookup yields CDR1 SGHNT and CDR2 YENEEA. CDR3 in amino acids: CASSLETGYSNEQFF. CDR3 DNA: TGTGCCAGCAGTTTAGAGACAGGGTACAGCAATGAGCAGTTCTTC. Using reference TRBV11-3 and TRBJ2-1 for the parts outside the CDR3, the full variable domain is EAGVVQSPRYKIIEKKQPVAFWCNPISGHNTLYWYLQNLGQGPELLIRYENEEAVDDSQLPKDRFSAERLKGVDSTLKIQPAELGDSAVYLCASSLETGYSNEQFFGPGTRLTVL.

The rearrangement links TRBV18 to TRBJ1-4; a weak D match, TRBD1 (5 bases). This CDR3 is 14 amino acids long. The germline gives CDR1 KGHSH, CDR2 LQKENI. Trimming took off 4 bases at V and 7 bases at J, with 13 bases between the two ends. The CDR3 sequence: CASSRGTAGEKLFF. The CDR3 DNA follows: TGTGCCAGCTCACGGGGGACTGCTGGTGAAAAACTGTTTTTT.

A remark on this clone: The same CDR3 arises from other DNA sequences in this sample as well. This rearrangement joins TRBV7-2 to TRBJ2-7; D not resolved. V lost 5 bases, J lost 2 bases, and 13 bases lay in between. CDR1 SGHTA and CDR2 FQGNSA come from the germline V gene. There are 14 residues in the CDR3. DNA of the CDR3: TGTGCCAGCAGCGTCTTGGGTGGCGCCTACGAGCAGTACTTC. Amino acids: CASSVLGGAYEQYF.

This clone has only a few counts. This chain links TRBV28 with TRBJ1-5, with TRBD1 as a possible D gene (5 bases). The CDR3 length is 15 residues. CDR1 is MDHEN and CDR2 is SYDVKM in the germline V gene. V was trimmed by 2 bases and J by 3 bases, leaving 11 bases between them. The CDR3: CASSLQGGPNQPQHF. The CDR3 DNA follows: TGTGCCAGCAGTTTACAGGGAGGTCCCAATCAGCCCCAGCATTTT.

J is TRBJ2-3 and V is TRBV19; D might be TRBD2 (5 bases). Deletions cut 3 bases from V and 8 bases from J, with 9 bases between. The CDR3 consists of 12 residues. From germline, CDR1 is LNHDA and CDR2 SQIVND (reference sequence). DNA of the CDR3: TGTGCCAGTAGTATGGACTCAGCTACGCAGTATTTT. Translation: CASSMDSATQYF.

The J gene is TRBJ2-3, the V gene TRBV5-8, with 7 positions matching TRBD1. The CDR3 extends over 17 amino acids. Germline CDR1 SGHTS, CDR2 YDEGEE. V was pared by 6 bases and J by 2 bases, with 15 bases of the junction left unmatched. In DNA, the CDR3 is TGTGCCAGCACCCCGTGGACCGGGACAGATATCACAGATACGCAGTATTTT. This gives the protein CASTPWTGTDITDTQYF.

The chain has TRBV7-2 and TRBJ2-2; TRBD2 agrees at 10 bases. The V gene end was trimmed by 10 bases and the J gene end by 6 bases; junction bases not matched to a gene: 14. CDR1 and CDR2 (germline): SGHTA, FQGNSA. The CDR3 extends over 16 amino acids. CDR3 coding DNA: TGTGCCACCCAACGGGGACAGCGGGGGGGCCCCGGGGAGCTGTTTTTT. Protein sequence: CATQRGQRGGPGELFF.

The J gene is TRBJ1-5, the V gene TRBV15, with D uncertain. V lost 0 bases to trimming and J lost 6 bases, with 12 bases between them. This CDR3 region has 15 residues. Germline V gene sequence: CDR1 LNHNV, CDR2 YYDKDF (reference sequence). Here the CDR3 reads CATSRDGSSIQPQHF. The CDR3 DNA reads as TGTGCCACCAGCAGAGATGGCAGTTCTATTCAGCCCCAGCATTTT.

The rearrangement joins TRBV6-5 to TRBJ2-7; 8 bases are shared with TRBD2. The CDR3 has 12 residues. From germline, CDR1 is MNHEY and CDR2 SVGAGI. After removal of 4 bases from V and 11 bases from J, the junction contained 7 bases not matched to a gene. The DNA for the CDR3 is TGTGCCAGCAGTTCAGGACTAGCTCGGGAGTACTTC. Protein sequence: CASSSGLAREYF.

The chain employs TRBV6-7 and TRBJ2-3; TRBD2 might be the D (6 bases). TRBV6-7 is known as an ORF, though its function is uncertain. V gave up 7 bases and J gave up 0 bases, with 14 bases separating them. CDR3 size: 15 residues. This CDR3 reads CASTRGGSSTDTQYF. The CDR3 bases are TGTGCCAGCACCCGCGGAGGGTCCAGCACAGATACGCAGTATTTT.

V usage is TRBV27 and J usage is TRBJ2-7, with 7 bases fitting TRBD1. The germline gives CDR1 MNHEY, CDR2 SMNVEV (reference sequence). The CDR3 length is 14 residues. Trimming at V came to 4 bases and at J to 0 bases, leaving 3 bases not matched to a gene. The CDR3 DNA is TGTGCCAGCAGTTCGGACAGGTACTCCTACGAGCAGTACTTC. Translated: CASSSDRYSYEQYF.

This chain links TRBV7-2 with TRBJ1-1, with D unresolved. Germline CDR1 and CDR2: SGHTA and FQGNSA. V was trimmed by 2 bases and J by 5 bases, leaving 12 bases between them. This CDR3 contains 14 residues. The CDR3 protein is CASSLLAAGTEAFF. CDR3 sequence (DNA): TGTGCCAGCAGCTTACTTGCGGCGGGGACTGAAGCTTTCTTT.